Sequencing of this TCR beta chain was carried out in a study of CD8 T cells in cerebrospinal fluid in Alzheimer's disease. Study-level information: CSF T cell clonal expansion was assessed by plate-based nested PCR and droplet-based sequencing.

TCRdb reprocessed the 10x single-cell sequencing reads and reports one entry per CDR3 protein, with no DNA. Recorded for this sample: approximately 340 distinct CDR3 sequences. According to its frequency, this clonotype is medium-sized (0.01 to 0.1%). Participants were all in good physical condition and free of acute infection. Neurodegeneration in patients was confirmed with biomarkers including neurofilament, amyloid-beta and tau. CDR1 is LNHDA and CDR2 is SQIVND in the germline V gene (reference sequence). The CDR3 contains 15 residues. This chain uses TRBV19 with TRBJ1-6; TCRdb reports TRBD1, a call that lacks DNA to check it against. The receptor's source is a human donor with mild cognitive impairment. Sequenced input: cerebrospinal fluid. The CDR3 protein is CASSGDRGWNSPLHF.